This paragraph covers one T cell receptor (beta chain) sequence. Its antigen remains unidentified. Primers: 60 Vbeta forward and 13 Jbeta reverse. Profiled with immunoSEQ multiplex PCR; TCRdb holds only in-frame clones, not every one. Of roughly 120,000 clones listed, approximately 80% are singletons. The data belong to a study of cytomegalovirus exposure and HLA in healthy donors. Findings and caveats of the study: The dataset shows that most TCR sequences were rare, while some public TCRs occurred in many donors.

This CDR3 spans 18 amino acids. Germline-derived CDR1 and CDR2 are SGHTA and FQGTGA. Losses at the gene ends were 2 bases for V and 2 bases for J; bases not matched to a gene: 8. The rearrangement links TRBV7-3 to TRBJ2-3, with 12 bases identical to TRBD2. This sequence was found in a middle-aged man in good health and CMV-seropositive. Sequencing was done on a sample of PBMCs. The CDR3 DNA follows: TGTGCCAGCAGCTTATATCTAGCGGGGGGGCCTGCCACAGATACGCAGTATTTT. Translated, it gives CASSLYLAGGPATDTQYF.